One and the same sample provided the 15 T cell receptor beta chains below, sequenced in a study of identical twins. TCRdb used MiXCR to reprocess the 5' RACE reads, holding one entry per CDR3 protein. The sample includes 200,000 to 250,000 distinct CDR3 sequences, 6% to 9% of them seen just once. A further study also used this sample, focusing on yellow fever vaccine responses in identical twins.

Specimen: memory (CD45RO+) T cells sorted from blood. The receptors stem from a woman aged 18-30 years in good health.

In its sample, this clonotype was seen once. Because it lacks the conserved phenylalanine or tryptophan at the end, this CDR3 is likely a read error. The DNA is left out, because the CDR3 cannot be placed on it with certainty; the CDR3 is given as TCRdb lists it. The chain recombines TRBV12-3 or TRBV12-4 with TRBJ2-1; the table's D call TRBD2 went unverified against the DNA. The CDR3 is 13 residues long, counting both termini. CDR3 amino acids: CASTQREGNEHFL.

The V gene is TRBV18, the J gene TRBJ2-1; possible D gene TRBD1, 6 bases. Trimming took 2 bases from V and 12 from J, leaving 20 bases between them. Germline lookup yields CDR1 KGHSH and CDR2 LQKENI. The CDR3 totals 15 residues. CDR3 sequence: CASSPATGGQGGQFF. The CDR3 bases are TGTGCCAGCTCACCAGCCACTGGGGGCCAAGGGGGGCAGTTCTTC.

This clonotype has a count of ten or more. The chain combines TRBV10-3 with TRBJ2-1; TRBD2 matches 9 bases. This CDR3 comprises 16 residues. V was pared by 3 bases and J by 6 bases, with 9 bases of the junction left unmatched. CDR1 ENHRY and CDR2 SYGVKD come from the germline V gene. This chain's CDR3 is CAISDSSGTRLNEQFF. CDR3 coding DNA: TGTGCCATCAGTGATTCTAGCGGGACAAGACTCAATGAGCAGTTCTTC.

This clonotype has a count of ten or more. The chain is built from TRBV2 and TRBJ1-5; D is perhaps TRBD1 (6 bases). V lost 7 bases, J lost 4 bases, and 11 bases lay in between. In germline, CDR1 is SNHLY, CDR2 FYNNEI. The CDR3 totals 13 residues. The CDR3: CASTGTWNQPQHF. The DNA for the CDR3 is TGTGCCAGCACCGGGACATGGAATCAGCCCCAGCATTTT.

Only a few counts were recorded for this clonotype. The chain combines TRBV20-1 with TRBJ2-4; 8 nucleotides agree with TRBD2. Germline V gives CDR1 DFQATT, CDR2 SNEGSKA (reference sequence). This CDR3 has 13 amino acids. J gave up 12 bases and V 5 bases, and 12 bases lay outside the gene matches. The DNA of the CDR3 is TGCAGTGCTTCTCCGGGGGGGCCGTCGTCTCAGTACTTC. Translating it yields CSASPGGPSSQYF.

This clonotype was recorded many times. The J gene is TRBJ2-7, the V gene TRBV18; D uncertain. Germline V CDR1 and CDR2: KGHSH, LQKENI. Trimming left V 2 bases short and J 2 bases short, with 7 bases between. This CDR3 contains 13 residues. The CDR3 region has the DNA TGTGCCAGCTCACCAGATGGGACCTACGAGCAGTACTTC. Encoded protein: CASSPDGTYEQYF.

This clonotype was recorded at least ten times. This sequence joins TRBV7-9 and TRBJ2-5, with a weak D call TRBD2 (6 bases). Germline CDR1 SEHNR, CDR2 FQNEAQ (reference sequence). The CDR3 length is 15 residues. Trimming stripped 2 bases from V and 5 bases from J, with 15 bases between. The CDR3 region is CASSLRVARGETQYF. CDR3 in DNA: TGTGCCAGCAGCTTAAGAGTCGCCCGGGGGGAGACCCAGTACTTC.

CDR3 sequence reads: CASSQRRRGGPSNEQFF. In DNA, the CDR3 is TGCGCCAGCAGCCAACGGCGGCGGGGGGGGCCCAGTAATGAGCAGTTCTTC. This sequence joins TRBV5-1 and TRBJ2-1; 9 positions agree with TRBD2. The CDR3 contains 17 residues. The V segment lost 4 bases and the J segment 7 bases; nucleotides outside the gene matches: 15. The germline CDR1 and CDR2 sequences are SGHRS and YFSETQ.

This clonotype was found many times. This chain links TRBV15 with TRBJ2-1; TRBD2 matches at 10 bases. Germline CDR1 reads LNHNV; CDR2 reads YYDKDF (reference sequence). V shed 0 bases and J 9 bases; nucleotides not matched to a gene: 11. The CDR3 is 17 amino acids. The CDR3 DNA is TGTGCCACCAGCAGAGAGCACACAGCGGGAGGGCCAGGTGAGCAGTTCTTC. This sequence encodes CATSREHTAGGPGEQFF.

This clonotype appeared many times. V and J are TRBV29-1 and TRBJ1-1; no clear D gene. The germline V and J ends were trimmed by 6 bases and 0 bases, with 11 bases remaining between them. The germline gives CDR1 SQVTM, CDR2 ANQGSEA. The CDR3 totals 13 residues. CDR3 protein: CSVSKELNTEAFF. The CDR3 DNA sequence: TGCAGCGTGTCTAAGGAACTGAACACTGAAGCTTTCTTT.

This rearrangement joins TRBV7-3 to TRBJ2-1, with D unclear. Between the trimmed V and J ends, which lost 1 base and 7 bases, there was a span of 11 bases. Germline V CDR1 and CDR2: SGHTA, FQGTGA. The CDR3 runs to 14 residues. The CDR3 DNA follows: TGTGCCAGCAGCTTAAACAGAATTGAGAATGAGCAGTTCTTC. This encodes CASSLNRIENEQFF.

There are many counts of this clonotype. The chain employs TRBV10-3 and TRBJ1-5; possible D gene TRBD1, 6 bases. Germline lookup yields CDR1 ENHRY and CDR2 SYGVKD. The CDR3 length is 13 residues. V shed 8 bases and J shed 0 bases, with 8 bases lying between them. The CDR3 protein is CAIQDSSNQPQHF. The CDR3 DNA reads TGTGCCATCCAGGACAGTAGCAATCAGCCCCAGCATTTT.

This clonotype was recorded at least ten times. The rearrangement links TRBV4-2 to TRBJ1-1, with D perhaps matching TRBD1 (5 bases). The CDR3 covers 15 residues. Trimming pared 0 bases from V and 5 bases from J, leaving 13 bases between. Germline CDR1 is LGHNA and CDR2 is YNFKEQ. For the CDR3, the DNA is TGTGCCAGCAGCCAAGATCAAGGGGTGGTAACTGAAGCTTTCTTT. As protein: CASSQDQGVVTEAFF.

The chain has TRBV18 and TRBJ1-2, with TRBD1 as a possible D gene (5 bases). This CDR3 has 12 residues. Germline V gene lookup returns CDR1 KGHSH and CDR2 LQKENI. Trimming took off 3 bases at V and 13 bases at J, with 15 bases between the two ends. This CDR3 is CASSPGDGVFTF. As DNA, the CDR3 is TGTGCCAGCTCACCTGGGGACGGAGTTTTCACCTTC. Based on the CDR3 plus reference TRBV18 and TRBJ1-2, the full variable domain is NAGVMQNPRHLVRRRGQEARLRCSPMKGHSHVYWYRQLPEEGLKFMVYLQKENIIDESGMPKERFSAEFPKEGPSILRIQQVVRGDSAAYFCASSPGDGVFTFGSGTRLTVV.

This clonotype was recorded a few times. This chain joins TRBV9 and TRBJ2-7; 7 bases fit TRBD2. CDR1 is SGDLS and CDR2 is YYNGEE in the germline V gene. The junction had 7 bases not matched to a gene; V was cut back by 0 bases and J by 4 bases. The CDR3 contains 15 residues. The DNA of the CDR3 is TGTGCCAGCAGCGTAGATAACGGGGGACTATACGAGCAGTACTTC. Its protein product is CASSVDNGGLYEQYF.